This T cell receptor beta chain is from a study of shared clonotypes between healthy human individuals (dated by TCRdb to 2020 to 2022). Concerning the study at large: Two women and three men aged 18 to 49 years were included in the cohort. Per donor, three plates each were used for CD4 naive and CD4 memory, two for CD8 naive, and one for CD8 memory. Per donor, leukapheresis produced somewhere between about 0.9 and 9.5 billion PBMCs. To estimate repertoire size and how much clonotype sharing occurs between individuals, the study deeply sequenced the blood TCR repertoires of roughly 5 healthy adults. Different laboratories and diverse techniques were used to prepare libraries and sequence TCR repertoires, to increase sequencing depth and limit assay-specific biases.

Study-level results and caveats: When four donors were compared, the shared fraction of clonotypes was 5% to 6.5% for naive CD4, around 3.6% for naive CD8, 2% to 2.5% for memory CD4, and roughly 0.43% for memory CD8. Naive subsets generally had larger estimated clonotype richness than memory subsets. Sampling was restricted to blood, and TCR repertoires in tissue are likely to differ from TCR repertoires in blood. Rarefaction of sorted-subset datasets indicated incomplete sequencing despite the large sequencing depth. Because the study included a small number of donors, the genetic and exposure-history diversity represented was limited. Pairwise subsampling led to the expectation that sequencing depth would affect the degree of clonotype sharing among donors. Clonotypes shared by all four sorted-subset donors showed higher generation probabilities than non-shared clonotypes.

Regarding this clone: There is no known antigen for this receptor. Per-base qualities were not stored, and no clone one base away is much larger.

For CDR1 and CDR2, the germline V gene lists SGDLS and YYNGEE. There are 16 amino acids in the CDR3, from cysteine to phenylalanine inclusive. CDR3 DNA is the only sequence kept; it has 48 bases, read in frame from the first base. Relative to germline, V is 3 bases shorter and J is 3 bases shorter, with 19 bases between their ends. CD8 naive samples were CD45RO-negative cells positively selected for CCR7, giving a CD45RA+CCR7+ population that excluded TemRA cells. Healthy HIV-negative adults with no recently reported acute infections or vaccinations were included as donors. All donors were Caucasian adults living in Nashville, Tennessee, USA. After blood collection by leukapheresis, PBMCs were isolated using Ficoll-Histopaque density gradient centrifugation and then cryopreserved in the vapor phase of liquid nitrogen. Analytical flow cytometry was used to check the purity and quantity of each magnetically sorted T cell population. Genomic DNA was isolated from each sorted fraction and quantified by UV absorbance on a Nanodrop 2000c.

Using the deep immunoSEQ assay, TCR CDR3 regions were amplified from genomic DNA by multiplex PCR. Genomic DNA extracted from each cell subset was distributed evenly over all wells of several immunoSEQ 96-well plates, and each plate served as one replicate. For sorted subsets, around 200 ng genomic DNA, equal to tens of thousands of T cell genomes, was loaded into each replicate PCR. The purified libraries were quantified using a Qubit 3.0 fluorometer, sized with a Bioanalyzer 2100, and then quantified again using the KAPA Library Quantification kit. Every immunoSEQ 96-well plate was sequenced on a dedicated single-read 150-cycle Illumina NextSeq 550 flow cell. The authors' analysis ran thus. Because the immunoSEQ output included only junctional sequences and no quality scores, the filtering could not be the same as the filtering used for full-length reads. Sequences were annotated with PyIR, a Python wrapper for IgBLAST v1.9, using IMGT germline references to assign V/J genes and CDR3. Reads were filtered out if the reads had weak V/J assignments (E-value above 1e-6), no CDR3, stop codons, out-of-frame junctions, or ambiguous translated residues. V3J clonotypes were defined by identical inferred V gene, J gene, and CDR3 amino acid sequence. To compute the percentage overlap between repertoires, the number of shared unique clonotypes was divided by the size of the smaller repertoire. Richness of each repertoire was evaluated using RTK rarefaction, the Chao1 estimator, and Recon v2.1 estimates of unobserved clonotypes. For all TCRbeta clonotypes obtained by the gDNA method from a few donors, generation probabilities were computed with OLGA. TCRdb stores this immuneACCESS table with in-frame sequences only. Part of the clones is absent; in the studies checked, under half of the shortfall reflects unresolved V genes, and no reason is known for the rest. That table supplies the V and J calls and clone size; D and trimming were determined from the DNA. This sample holds about 2.1 million clones; about 93% were observed only once. Clones ranked in the top ten supply roughly 1.7% of the sample.

Source material: naive CD8+ T cells from PBMCs. Read against the paper, the sample's cell subset or site label means: CD45RA+CCR7+. This sequence originates from a man between 18 and 35 years old in good health. Some clones in this sample may be carry-over from other donors' samples. The chain couples TRBV9 to TRBJ2-7; the D gene could be either TRBD1 or TRBD2, each agreeing at 6 bases. The sequenced DNA is TGTGCCAGCAGCGCCGGGGGCGACAGTTACCTCTACGAGCAGTACTTC. This yields the protein CASSAGGDSYLYEQYF.